The source of this T cell receptor (beta chain) is a study of tumor-infiltrating lymphocytes in primary liver carcinoma. Study-wide results and caveats: Tumor top-250-clone fractions significantly exceeded those of blood (p = 0.039).

In addition to blood RNA drawn from unsorted whole blood, germline DNA was extracted. Concerning this clonotype: Its matching antigen is unknown.

With around 450 ng total RNA as template and a constant-region primer, TCR beta cDNA was made. Slightly modified ARM-PCR with three nested multiplex PCR rounds yielded TCR beta libraries. TCRdb itself ran the multiplex PCR reads through MiXCR, one entry per CDR3 protein. The sample consists of fewer than 400,000 distinct CDR3 sequences, 45% to 70% of them appearing once. The sequenced material came from peripheral blood. The sequence was obtained from a woman in her thirties with primary liver carcinoma and hepatitis B virus infection.

The CDR3 nucleotides are TGCGCCAGCAGTGACAAGGCGGGAGGTCCCAATGAGCAGTTCTTC. This sequence encodes CASSDKAGGPNEQFF. The V call is TRBV10-2, the J call TRBJ2-1; 8 nucleotides align to TRBD2. CDR3 length: 15 amino acids. CDR1 is WSHSY and CDR2 is SAAADI in the germline V gene. The V and J ends lost 3 bases and 6 bases, in that order; junction bases with no gene match: 7.